Below, 14 T cell receptor beta chains from the same sample are listed, as sequenced in a study of technical replicates of blood from several donors. Data came from immunoSEQ multiplex PCR; TCRdb stores just in-frame clones and leaves some out. The sample contains under 65,000 clones, roughly 90% of which appear only once. Source material: PBMCs. Every receptor here comes from a human donor in good health. Some clones in this sample may be carry-over from other donors' samples.

The chain links TRBV18 to TRBJ1-1; TRBD1 aligns across 9 bases. This CDR3 has 13 amino acids. Germline V gives CDR1 KGHSH, CDR2 LQKENI. The ends lost 6 bases at V and 7 bases at J; junction bases unmatched: 6. CDR3 nucleotide sequence: TGTGCCAGCTCCCAAGGACAGGGGCTTGAAGCTTTCTTT. It specifies CASSQGQGLEAFF.

This chain uses TRBV5-4 with TRBJ1-6, with unresolved D. Germline CDR1 SGHNT, CDR2 YYREEE (reference sequence). Trimming took 0 bases from V and 10 from J, leaving 8 bases between them. The CDR3 is made up of 13 amino acids. The DNA for the CDR3 is TGTGCCAGCAGCTTGGTACCTCTATCACCCCTCCACTTT. It specifies CASSLVPLSPLHF.

V is TRBV4-3 and J is TRBJ1-2, with no clear D. The CDR3 runs to 14 residues. V shed 0 bases and J shed 8 bases, with 13 bases lying between them. CDR1 and CDR2 from the germline V gene are LGHNA and YSLEER. The CDR3 loop reads CASSQDSRGIGYTF. CDR3 sequence (DNA): TGCGCCAGCAGCCAAGACTCCCGGGGAATCGGCTACACCTTC.

The V and J genes are TRBV5-1 and TRBJ2-1, with D possibly matching TRBD2 (6 bases). The CDR3 sequence is 14 residues long. V lost 0 bases and J lost 9, with 13 bases in between. Germline V gene sequence: CDR1 SGHRS, CDR2 YFSETQ. CDR3 amino acids: CASSLGRTTAEQFF. The CDR3 nucleotides are TGCGCCAGCAGCTTGGGAAGGACTACTGCTGAGCAGTTCTTC.

The chain is built from TRBV5-1 and TRBJ2-3, with a tentative D call TRBD2 (6 bases). The germline gives CDR1 SGHRS, CDR2 YFSETQ. Trimming shortened V by 0 bases and J by 2 bases, and 13 bases separated the two germline ends. This CDR3 has 16 amino acids. CDR3 amino acids: CASSLGGAGSTDTQYF. The DNA of the CDR3 is TGCGCCAGCAGCTTGGGTGGGGCGGGGTCCACAGATACGCAGTATTTT.

V gene TRBV2 combines with J gene TRBJ2-7, with a weak D call TRBD1 (5 bases). CDR1 and CDR2 from the germline V gene are SNHLY and FYNNEI. Trimming took off 6 bases at V and 3 bases at J, with 12 bases between the two ends. The CDR3 extends over 13 amino acids. This chain's CDR3 is CASRVAQGYEQYF. The CDR3 DNA reads TGTGCCAGCAGAGTTGCCCAGGGCTACGAGCAGTACTTC.

This chain connects TRBV29-1 to TRBJ2-2; 8 positions match TRBD1. The CDR3 consists of 14 residues. Germline V gene lookup returns CDR1 SQVTM and CDR2 ANQGSEA. The V and J ends lost 5 bases and 4 bases, in that order; junction bases with no gene match: 6. CDR3 region: CSVLETGATGELFF. CDR3 DNA: TGCAGCGTTCTGGAGACAGGGGCCACCGGGGAGCTGTTTTTT.

The chain has TRBV7-3 and TRBJ2-2; D may be TRBD1 (7 bases). Germline V lookup: CDR1 SGHTA, CDR2 FQGTGA. Trimming took off 6 bases at V and 0 bases at J, with 14 bases between the two ends. This CDR3 spans 16 amino acids. CDR3 protein: CASSQEGAPNTGELFF. The CDR3 region has the DNA TGTGCCAGCAGTCAGGAGGGGGCCCCGAACACCGGGGAGCTGTTTTTT.

The chain links TRBV5-1 to TRBJ2-3; 9 nucleotides align to TRBD1. The V gene's germline CDR1 is SGHRS and CDR2 YFSETQ. The CDR3 has 15 residues. Unmatched junction bases numbered 5, after V lost 4 bases and J lost 2 bases. In DNA form, the CDR3 reads TGCGCCAGCAGCCACAGGGGGCTTCACACAGATACGCAGTATTTT. Its protein is CASSHRGLHTDTQYF.

The chain combines TRBV4-1 with TRBJ2-3, with 7 bases aligning to TRBD2. The CDR3 is 16 amino acids. Unmatched junction bases numbered 7, after V lost 4 bases and J lost 0 bases. CDR1 and CDR2 from the germline V gene are MGHRA and YSYEKL. In DNA form, the CDR3 reads TGCGCCAGCAGCCCGCGGGAGAGGGGCAGCACAGATACGCAGTATTTT. Translation: CASSPRERGSTDTQYF.

The rearrangement joins TRBV13 to TRBJ2-2; 8 nucleotides match TRBD2. From germline, CDR1 is PRHDT and CDR2 FYEKMQ (reference sequence). This CDR3 is 15 amino acids long. J gave up 6 bases and V 4 bases, and 7 bases lay outside the gene matches. The DNA for the CDR3 is TGTGCCAGCAGCTCCTTAGCGGGATCCCCCGGGGAGCTGTTTTTT. It codes for CASSSLAGSPGELFF.

The chain links TRBV5-4 to TRBJ2-7; D gene ambiguous. The V end was cut by 4 bases, the J end by 6 bases, with 14 bases between. The germline V gene has CDR1 SGHNT and CDR2 YYREEE (reference sequence). This CDR3 has 13 amino acids. CDR3 sequence reads: CASSVDRTSEQYF. The CDR3 bases are TGTGCCAGCAGCGTGGACCGCACCAGCGAGCAGTACTTC.

V usage is TRBV6-5 and J usage is TRBJ2-5; the match to TRBD2 covers 9 bases. Germline V gene sequence: CDR1 MNHEY, CDR2 SVGAGI. The trim removed 0 bases at V and 5 bases at J, leaving 4 bases unmatched. This CDR3 contains 15 residues. CDR3: CASSYSSLAGETQYF. CDR3 sequence (DNA): TGTGCCAGCAGTTACTCGAGTCTAGCGGGGGAGACCCAGTACTTC.

The chain couples TRBV27 to TRBJ2-5, with TRBD2 identical over 7 bases. Germline values: CDR1 MNHEY, CDR2 SMNVEV (reference sequence). V dropped 3 bases and J dropped 3; count of bases not matched to a gene: 1. The CDR3 runs to 13 residues. The CDR3 coding sequence is TGTGCCAGCAGTTTCGGACTAGAAGAGACCCAGTACTTC. Translated, it gives CASSFGLEETQYF.